This TCR beta chain stems from a study of cytomegalovirus exposure and HLA in healthy donors. Germline V gene data show CDR1 as SGHTA and CDR2 as FQGNSA. CDR3 length: 13 amino acids. With 60 Vbeta and 13 Jbeta primers, the PCR was carried out. TCRdb's table, derived via immunoSEQ multiplex PCR, lists solely in-frame clones and lacks some. The sample has 80,000 or so clones, around 70% seen once. Broader study findings: An analysis was carried out later, and it reportedly showed fewer N-insertions in an Asian-associated ancestry cluster than the approximately 710-donor mean. HLA allele associations emerged for roughly 17,000 TCR beta sequences in a later analysis, at 0.05 false discovery rate.

Concerning this clone itself: Its antigen is still unknown.

This chain connects TRBV7-2 to TRBJ2-5; possibly TRBD1 for D (6 bases). The better agreement between TRBJ2-7 and the DNA end casts doubt on the J call. This receptor was obtained from a man under 40 in good health and CMV-seropositive. Sequencing was done on a sample of PBMCs. The CDR3 reads CASSHRDNYEQYF. CDR3 nucleotide sequence: TGTGCCAGCAGCCACAGGGACAATTACGAGCAGTACTTC.